This TCR beta chain stems from a study of early T cells in non-severe SARS-CoV-2 infection (dated by TCRdb to 2020 to 2022). Context from the whole study: Bulk RNA from unsorted whole blood was used for TCR sequencing, so alpha and beta chains could not be paired. The full study reports these points: VDJdb matching was skewed toward anti-spike CD8 responses and likely underestimated virus-specific expansions, missing private and CD4 specificities.

CDR3 length: 18 amino acids, cysteine to phenylalanine. Left in the record is the CDR3 DNA by itself, 54 bases read in frame from the first base. In the germline V gene, CDR1 corresponds to SNHLY and CDR2 to FYNNEI. After removal of 0 bases from V and 3 bases from J, the junction retains 13 bases not matched to a gene. A case-control design nested within a healthcare worker cohort in London, UK, was used, with weekly nasopharyngeal swab PCR tests and blood sampling performed. Healthcare workers were enrolled in the week of the UK lockdown, from 23 to 31 March 2020, and were followed every week for up to roughly 15 weeks. This clonotype was detected a few times. Its antigen is unknown. Per-nucleotide qualities are absent, and no much larger clonotype sits a single base away. Libraries were made using 5' RACE. The instrument was a NextSeq 500. The TCR library protocol attached unique molecular identifiers to individual cDNA molecules to correct for sequencing error and PCR bias. Both TCR alpha and beta chains were sequenced, and tight co-correlation was observed between alpha and beta sequence abundances in each sample. In the paper's pipeline: Decombinator V4 was used to annotate TCR sequences for V gene, J gene and CDR3. Expanded TCRs were defined as changing significantly between any two time points under a Poisson model with p below 0.0001. TCR abundances were normalised to the total number of TCRs sequenced per sample and were expressed as counts per million. MAIT TCRs were defined by TRAV1-2 paired with TRAJ12, TRAJ20 or TRAJ33, and iNKT TCRs by TRAV10 paired with TRAJ18. VDJdb, accessed 1 November 2021, was searched for CMV, EBV and SARS-CoV-2 annotated TCRs, excluding TCRs annotated for multiple antigens. TCRdb itself trimmed the public reads at Q25 with fastp, ran MiXCR and retained productive beta chains. Duplicate CDR3 protein sequences are folded into a single record with the most common DNA and genes. Clone size and V and J calls follow TCRdb, not the original study. In this sample the table shows around 70,000 distinct CDR3 sequences, approximately 8.3% of which occur a single time. The leading ten clones occupy about 3.5% of the sample.

The receptor's source is an adult who was a healthcare worker with PCR-confirmed SARS-CoV-2 infection or an uninfected control (not recorded which). Material: whole blood. The chain was built from TRBV2 and TRBJ2-5; the junction holds 7 bases that match TRBD2. CDR3 protein: CASSEALPGGRVKETQYF. In nucleotide form, the sequence is TGTGCCAGCAGTGAAGCGCTTCCTGGCGGGAGAGTTAAAGAGACCCAGTACTTC.